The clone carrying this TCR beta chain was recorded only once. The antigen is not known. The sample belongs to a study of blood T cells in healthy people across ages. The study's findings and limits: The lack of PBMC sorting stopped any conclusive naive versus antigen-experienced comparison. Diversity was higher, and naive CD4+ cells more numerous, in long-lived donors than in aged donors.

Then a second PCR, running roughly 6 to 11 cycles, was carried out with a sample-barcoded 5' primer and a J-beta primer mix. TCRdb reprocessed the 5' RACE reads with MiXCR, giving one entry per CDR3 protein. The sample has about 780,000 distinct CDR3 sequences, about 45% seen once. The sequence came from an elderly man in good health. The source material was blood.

The CDR3 loop is CSAPLGDSTDTQYF. DNA for the CDR3: TGCAGTGCCCCACTAGGGGATAGCACAGATACGCAGTATTTT. The gene calls are TRBV20-1 and TRBJ2-3; D is possibly TRBD1 or TRBD2 (5 bases each). CDR3 length: 14 residues. V lost 6 bases and J 0 bases, leaving 13 bases between the germline ends. Germline V gene data show CDR1 as DFQATT and CDR2 as SNEGSKA (reference sequence).